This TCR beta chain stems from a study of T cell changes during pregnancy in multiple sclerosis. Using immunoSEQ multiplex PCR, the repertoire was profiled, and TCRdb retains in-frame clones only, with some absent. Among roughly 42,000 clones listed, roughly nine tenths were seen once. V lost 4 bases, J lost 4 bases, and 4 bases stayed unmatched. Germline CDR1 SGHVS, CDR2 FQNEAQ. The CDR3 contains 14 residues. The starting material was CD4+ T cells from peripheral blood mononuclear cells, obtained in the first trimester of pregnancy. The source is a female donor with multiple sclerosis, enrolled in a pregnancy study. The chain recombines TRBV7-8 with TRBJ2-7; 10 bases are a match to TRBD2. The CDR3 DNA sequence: TGTGCCAGCAGCTCCTCTAGCGGGAGTTACGAGCAGTACTTC. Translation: CASSSSSGSYEQYF.